The T cell receptor (beta chain) under discussion was sequenced for a study of cytomegalovirus exposure and HLA in healthy donors. A 120-subject validation cohort, separate from the approximately 720-subject first cohort, supplied the donors. Worth noting for this clone: Its matching antigen is unknown.

The CDR3 runs 17 residues. Study findings and constraints: The classifier was said to identify cytomegalovirus status with high specificity and sensitivity. The investigators catalogued 180 or so TCR beta chains as cytomegalovirus-associated. A subsequent analysis found that TCR clusters from the first cohort also tended to co-occur in the roughly 120 validation repertoires, with 94% of cluster scores above 0.

Produced via immunoSEQ multiplex PCR; TCRdb's table is partial and in-frame only. The table lists 60,000 to 75,000 clones, 95% of them singletons. This TCR came from a woman aged 18-35 years in good health and CMV-seropositive. V and J are TRBV7-5 and TRBJ1-2; no check of the table's D call, TRBD1, against the DNA was made. TRBV7-5 is deemed a pseudogene. Sequencing input: PBMCs. For the CDR3, the DNA is TGTGCCAGAAGCTACCAACCTTTGGACAGGGGGGACTATGGCTACACCTTC. The encoded protein is CARSYQPLDRGDYGYTF.